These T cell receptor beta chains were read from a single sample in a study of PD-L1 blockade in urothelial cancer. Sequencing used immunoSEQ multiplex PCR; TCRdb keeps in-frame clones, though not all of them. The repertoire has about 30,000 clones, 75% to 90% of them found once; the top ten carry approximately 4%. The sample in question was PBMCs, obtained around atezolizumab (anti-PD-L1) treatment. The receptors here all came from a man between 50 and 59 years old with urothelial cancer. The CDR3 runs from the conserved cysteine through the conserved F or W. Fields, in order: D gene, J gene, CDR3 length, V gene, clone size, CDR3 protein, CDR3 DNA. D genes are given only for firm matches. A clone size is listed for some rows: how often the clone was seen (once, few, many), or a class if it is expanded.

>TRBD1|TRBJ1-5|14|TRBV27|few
CASSSTGVNQPQHF
TGTGCCAGCAGTTCGACAGGGGTTAATCAGCCCCAGCATTTT
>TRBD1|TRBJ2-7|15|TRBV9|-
CASSLTGGTAYEQYF
TGTGCCAGCAGCCTTACAGGGGGCACGGCCTACGAGCAGTACTTC
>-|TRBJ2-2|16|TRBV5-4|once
CASSRGPLLDTGELFF
TGTGCCAGCAGTCGAGGGCCCCTACTGGATACCGGGGAGCTGTTTTTT
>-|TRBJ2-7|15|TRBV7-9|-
CASSLGTEFSFRQYF
TGTGCCAGCAGCTTAGGTACAGAGTTCAGTTTCCGGCAGTACTTC
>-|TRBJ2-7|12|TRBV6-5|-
CASSAGQYEQYF
TGTGCCAGCAGTGCGGGACAGTACGAGCAGTACTTC
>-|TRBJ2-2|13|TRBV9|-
CASSEQGPGELFF
TGTGCCAGCAGCGAGCAGGGCCCCGGGGAGCTGTTTTTT
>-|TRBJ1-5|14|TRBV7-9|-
CASSLDSSNQPQHF
TGTGCCAGCAGCCTCGACAGTAGCAATCAGCCCCAGCATTTT
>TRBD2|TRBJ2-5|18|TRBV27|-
CASSPGTSGRARGETQYF
TGTGCCAGCAGTCCGGGGACTAGCGGGAGGGCTCGAGGGGAGACCCAGTACTTC
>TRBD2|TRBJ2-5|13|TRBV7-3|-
CASSLGLQETQYF
TGTGCCAGCAGCTTGGGACTACAAGAGACCCAGTACTTC
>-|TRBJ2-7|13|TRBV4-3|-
CASSRRGSYEQYF
TGCGCCAGCAGCCGAAGGGGTTCCTACGAGCAGTACTTC
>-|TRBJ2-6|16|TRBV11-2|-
CASSLAAGAGANVLTF
TGTGCCAGCAGCTTAGCCGCAGGGGCTGGGGCCAACGTCCTGACTTTC